This TCR beta chain was recorded in a study of technical replicates of blood from a handful of donors. Generated by immunoSEQ multiplex PCR, the TCRdb table keeps only in-frame clones and is missing some. Of fewer than 75,000 clones listed, 93% are singletons. Germline assignment: CDR1 SGHRS and CDR2 YFSETQ. The CDR3 sequence is 15 residues long. Between the trimmed V and J ends, which lost 4 bases and 4 bases, there was a span of 17 bases. Sequencing was performed on T cells isolated from PBMCs. The chain employs TRBV5-1 and TRBJ2-5; maybe TRBD1 (6 bases). The clonotype was recovered from a human donor in good health. CDR3 region: CASSRSDRSLETQYF. CDR3 bases: TGCGCCAGCAGCCGATCCGACAGGTCCCTAGAGACCCAGTACTTC.